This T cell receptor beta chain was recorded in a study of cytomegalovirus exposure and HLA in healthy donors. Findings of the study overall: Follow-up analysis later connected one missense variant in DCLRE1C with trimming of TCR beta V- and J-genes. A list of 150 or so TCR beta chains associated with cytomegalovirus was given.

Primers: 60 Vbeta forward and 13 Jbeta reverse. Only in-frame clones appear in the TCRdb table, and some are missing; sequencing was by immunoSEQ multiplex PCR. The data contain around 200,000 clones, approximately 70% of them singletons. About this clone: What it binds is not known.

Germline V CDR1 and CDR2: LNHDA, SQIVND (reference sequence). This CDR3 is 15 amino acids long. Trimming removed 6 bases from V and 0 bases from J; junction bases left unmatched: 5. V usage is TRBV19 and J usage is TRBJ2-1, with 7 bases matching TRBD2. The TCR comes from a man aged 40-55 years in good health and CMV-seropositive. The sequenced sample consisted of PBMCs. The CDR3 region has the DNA TGTGCCAGTAGCCCCGGGGACTACTCCTACAATGAGCAGTTCTTC. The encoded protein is CASSPGDYSYNEQFF.